These 21 T cell receptor beta chains share one sample of origin, sequenced in a study of CD8 T cells in ankylosing spondylitis. TCRdb used MiXCR to reprocess the 5' RACE reads, holding one entry per CDR3 protein. The data hold a few hundred thousand distinct CDR3 sequences, with 6.5% to 10% observed a single time. Findings and limits, study-wide: A TCR beta motif of under ten highly homologous variants seemed to mark ankylosing spondylitis blood.

These TCRs are of unknown antigen specificity. The sequencing sample was made of blood, either unsorted or a sorted T cell fraction (not recorded which). Receptor source: a male donor with ankylosing spondylitis.

This clonotype was counted only a few times. The chain combines TRBV20-1 with TRBJ2-6; TRBD1 matches at 7 bases. The CDR3 spans 17 residues. Germline V gene lookup returns CDR1 DFQATT and CDR2 SNEGSKA (reference sequence). J was trimmed by 4 bases and V by 6 bases; bases with no gene match: 15. CDR3 loop: CSAMGPDRVNGANVLTF. CDR3 DNA sequence: TGCAGTGCAATGGGCCCCGACAGGGTAAACGGGGCCAACGTCCTGACTTTC.

This clonotype was recorded at least ten times. The rearrangement uses TRBV7-2 and TRBJ2-5, with 9 bases lining up with TRBD2. The germline gives CDR1 SGHTA, CDR2 FQGNSA. Trimming at V came to 1 base and at J to 5 bases, leaving 8 bases not matched to a gene. The CDR3 totals 16 residues. The CDR3 DNA is TGTGCCAGCAGCTTAGTACGTAGCGGGAGATATGAGACCCAGTACTTC. Amino acids: CASSLVRSGRYETQYF. Combining the CDR3 with reference TRBV7-2 and TRBJ2-5 gives the whole variable domain GAGVSQSPSNKVTEKGKDVELRCDPISGHTALYWYRQSLGQGLEFLIYFQGNSAPDKSGLPSDRFSAERTGGSVSTLTIQRTQQEDSAVYLCASSLVRSGRYETQYFGPGTRLLVL.

The V and J genes are TRBV2 and TRBJ2-7; D unresolved. Germline CDR1 is SNHLY and CDR2 is FYNNEI. The CDR3 has 12 residues. Deletions cut 6 bases from V and 4 bases from J, with 10 bases between. The DNA for the CDR3 is TGTGCCAGCAGGCCCCAGGCTTACGAGCAGTACTTC. Its translation is CASRPQAYEQYF.

This clonotype was observed at least ten times. The chain links TRBV3-1 to TRBJ1-4, with D tentatively TRBD1 (6 bases). V shed 5 bases and J shed 9 bases, with 19 bases lying between them. The CDR3 spans 15 residues. CDR1 and CDR2 from the germline V gene are LGHDT and YNNKEL (reference sequence). The CDR3 sequence is CASSGGGTPSQKLFF. The CDR3 DNA reads as TGTGCCAGCAGCGGAGGGGGAACACCCTCCCAAAAACTGTTTTTT.

CDR3 region: CASSDLRRAGQETQYF. CDR3 sequence (DNA): TGCGCCAGCAGTGATTTGAGGAGGGCCGGGCAAGAGACCCAGTACTTC. The chain employs TRBV10-2 and TRBJ2-5; D is possibly TRBD2 (6 bases). CDR3 length equals 16 residues. V dropped 3 bases and J dropped 2 bases, with 16 bases sitting between them. Per germline, CDR1 WSHSY and CDR2 SAAADI.

This clonotype showed up many times. The rearrangement uses TRBV9 and TRBJ2-3; TRBD2 might be the D (6 bases). CDR3 size: 17 residues. Germline CDR1 SGDLS, CDR2 YYNGEE. Trimming took 0 bases from V and 2 from J, leaving 16 bases between them. The CDR3 here is CASSVGLMGGITDTQYF. CDR3 in DNA: TGTGCCAGCAGCGTAGGACTCATGGGCGGGATCACAGATACGCAGTATTTT.

The CDR3 is CSASGTGTGYNEQFF. In DNA, the CDR3 is TGCAGTGCTAGTGGAACCGGGACAGGATACAATGAGCAGTTCTTC. The genes are TRBV20-1 and TRBJ2-1, with 8 nucleotides matching TRBD1. Germline CDR1 DFQATT, CDR2 SNEGSKA (reference sequence). This CDR3 spans 15 amino acids. Trimming took 3 bases from V and 4 from J; bases not matched to a gene: 8.

This clonotype was seen more than once but under ten times. The chain has TRBV20-1 and TRBJ1-5; D perhaps matches TRBD1 (6 bases). Germline V gene data show CDR1 as DFQATT and CDR2 as SNEGSKA (reference sequence). There are 13 residues in the CDR3. V lost 2 bases, J lost 4 bases, and 9 bases lay in between. The CDR3 sequence is CSARRGGNQPQHF. Written as DNA, the CDR3 is TGCAGTGCTAGAAGGGGGGGGAATCAGCCCCAGCATTTT.

This clonotype was detected a few times. This chain connects TRBV5-1 to TRBJ2-5; 12 nucleotides match TRBD2. Germline V gene sequence: CDR1 SGHRS, CDR2 YFSETQ. J gave up 1 base and V 3 bases, and 4 bases lay outside the gene matches. CDR3 length equals 16 residues. The CDR3 protein is CASSYRTSGIQETQYF. The CDR3 nucleotides are TGCGCCAGCAGCTATAGGACTAGCGGGATCCAAGAGACCCAGTACTTC. The complete variable domain, with remaining parts taken from reference TRBV5-1 and TRBJ2-5, reads KAGVTQTPRYLIKTRGQQVTLSCSPISGHRSVSWYQQTPGQGLQFLFEYFSETQRNKGNFPGRFSGRQFSNSRSEMNVSTLELGDSALYLCASSYRTSGIQETQYFGPGTRLLVL.

This clonotype has just a few counts. The chain employs TRBV5-1 and TRBJ1-4, with D possibly being TRBD1 (5 bases). CDR3 length: 18 residues. Trimming removed 0 bases at V and 6 bases at J, with 21 bases between. Germline lookup yields CDR1 SGHRS and CDR2 YFSETQ. The CDR3 protein is CASSLVRAANYGDEKLFF. The CDR3 region has the DNA TGCGCCAGCAGCTTGGTCAGGGCGGCTAATTACGGGGATGAAAAACTGTTTTTT.

V gene TRBV2 combines with J gene TRBJ1-1; D is perhaps TRBD1 (5 bases). The V gene's germline CDR1 is SNHLY and CDR2 FYNNEI. The CDR3 covers 11 residues. The germline V and J ends were trimmed by 8 bases and 4 bases, with 8 bases remaining between them. CDR3 residues: CASEGLTEAFF. For the CDR3, the DNA is TGTGCCAGCGAGGGGCTCACTGAAGCTTTCTTT.

This clonotype was observed many times. The chain combines TRBV2 with TRBJ2-1; D is possibly TRBD2 (5 bases). The CDR3 loop spans 10 amino acids. The V end lost 6 bases, the J end lost 8 bases, and 5 bases lay between the germline ends. The germline gives CDR1 SNHLY, CDR2 FYNNEI. The CDR3 nucleotides are TGTGCCAGCAGGCGGGATGAGCAGTTCTTC. Translation: CASRRDEQFF.

This clonotype has ten or more counts. The gene calls are TRBV4-1 and TRBJ1-1; 9 nucleotides agree with TRBD1. There are 14 residues in the CDR3. The V and J ends lost 2 bases and 8 bases, in that order; junction bases with no gene match: 6. Germline lookup yields CDR1 MGHRA and CDR2 YSYEKL. For the CDR3, the DNA is TGCGCCAGCAGCCAACAGGGACAGGGCCCCGAAGCTTTCTTT. Amino acids: CASSQQGQGPEAFF.

This sequence joins TRBV28 and TRBJ2-3; 8 nucleotides match TRBD2. This CDR3 is 15 amino acids long. CDR1 and CDR2 from the germline V gene are MDHEN and SYDVKM. The ends lost 7 bases at V and 7 bases at J; junction bases unmatched: 13. CDR3 residues: CASTPPGLVLYTQYF. Here the CDR3 DNA reads TGTGCCAGCACCCCTCCGGGACTAGTACTATATACGCAGTATTTT.

Only a few counts were recorded for this clonotype. The chain carries TRBV30 and TRBJ1-1; D is uncertain. V was cut by 3 bases and J by 1 base, with 12 bases left in between. The CDR3 totals 14 residues. The germline V gene has CDR1 GTSNPN and CDR2 SVGIG (reference sequence). The CDR3: CAWRIFAENTEAFF. The CDR3, as DNA: TGTGCCTGGAGGATCTTCGCGGAGAACACTGAAGCTTTCTTT.

This clonotype has a count of ten or more. V usage is TRBV28 and J usage is TRBJ2-5; D perhaps matches TRBD2 (5 bases). V was shortened by 3 bases and J by 5 bases, with 10 bases between the two germline ends. Germline V gene sequence: CDR1 MDHEN, CDR2 SYDVKM. This CDR3 is 13 amino acids long. The CDR3 reads CASSFGWEETQYF. CDR3 nucleotide sequence: TGTGCCAGCAGTTTTGGGTGGGAGGAGACCCAGTACTTC.

This clonotype was observed a handful of times. CDR3 protein: CSADQREGGTDTQYF. CDR3 bases: TGCAGTGCTGACCAGCGGGAAGGAGGTACAGATACGCAGTATTTT. The rearrangement joins TRBV20-1 to TRBJ2-3; 7 nucleotides align to TRBD2. V was pared by 5 bases and J by 3 bases, with 11 bases of the junction left unmatched. The CDR3 has 15 amino acids. Germline-derived CDR1 and CDR2 are DFQATT and SNEGSKA (reference sequence).

This rearrangement joins TRBV6-1 to TRBJ2-5; 13 bases map to TRBD2. The CDR3 extends over 19 amino acids. Germline V lookup: CDR1 MNHNS, CDR2 SASEGT. Unmatched junction bases numbered 15, after V lost 4 bases and J lost 4 bases. This CDR3 is CASSGRTGDRTSGRETQYF. The CDR3, as DNA: TGTGCCAGCAGTGGCCGCACAGGGGACCGGACTAGCGGGAGAGAGACCCAGTACTTC.

This clonotype occurred a few times. The rearrangement uses TRBV28 and TRBJ1-2; tentative D call: TRBD1 (6 bases). V was clipped by 2 bases and J by 7 bases, with 17 bases between them. This CDR3 region has 15 residues. CDR1 is MDHEN, CDR2 SYDVKM, per germline. The CDR3 protein is CASSLGGAGASGYTF. The DNA of the CDR3 is TGTGCCAGCAGTTTAGGCGGGGCGGGGGCGAGTGGCTACACCTTC.

The CDR3 loop reads CASSRRTGAGTGELFF. For the CDR3, the DNA is TGTGCCAGCAGCCGTCGGACAGGGGCCGGCACCGGGGAGCTGTTTTTT. The V and J genes are TRBV12-3 or TRBV12-4 and TRBJ2-2, with 9 bases that match TRBD1. V was pared by 6 bases and J by 4 bases, with 9 bases of the junction left unmatched. The CDR3 spans 16 residues.

This clonotype has only a few counts. This chain joins TRBV2 and TRBJ1-2; TRBD1 might be the D (5 bases). This CDR3 region has 11 residues. Trimming took 4 bases from V and 8 from J, leaving 8 bases between them. Germline V gene data show CDR1 as SNHLY and CDR2 as FYNNEI. For the CDR3, the DNA is TGTGCCAGCAGTGGGGGACCCGGCTACACCTTC. Its translation: CASSGGPGYTF.